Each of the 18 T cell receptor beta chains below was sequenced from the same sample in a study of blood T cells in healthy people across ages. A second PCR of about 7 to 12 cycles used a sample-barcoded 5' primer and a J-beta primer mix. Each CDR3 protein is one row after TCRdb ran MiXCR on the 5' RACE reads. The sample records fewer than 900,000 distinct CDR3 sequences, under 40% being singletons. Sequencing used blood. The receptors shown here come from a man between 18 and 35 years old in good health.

The CDR3 DNA follows: TGCAGTGCTAGAGACCTTAGCGGGGGCTCCTACGAGCAGTACTTC. Its protein product is CSARDLSGGSYEQYF. The chain employs TRBV20-1 and TRBJ2-7; 9 bases agree with TRBD2. The trim removed 0 bases at V and 0 bases at J, leaving 3 bases unmatched. The CDR3 length is 15 residues. Germline-derived CDR1 and CDR2 are DFQATT and SNEGSKA (reference sequence).

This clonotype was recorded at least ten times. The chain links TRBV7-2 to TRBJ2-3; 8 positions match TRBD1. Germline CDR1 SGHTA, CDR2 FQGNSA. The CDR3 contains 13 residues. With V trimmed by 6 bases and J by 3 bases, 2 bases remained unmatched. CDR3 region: CASSWTGTDTQYF. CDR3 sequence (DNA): TGTGCCAGCAGTTGGACAGGGACAGATACGCAGTATTTT.

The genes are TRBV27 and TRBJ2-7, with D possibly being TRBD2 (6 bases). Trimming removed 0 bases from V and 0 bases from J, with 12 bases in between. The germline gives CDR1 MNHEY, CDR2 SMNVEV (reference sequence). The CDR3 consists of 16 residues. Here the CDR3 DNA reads TGTGCCAGCAGTTTATCGGAGGGGACCGACTCCTACGAGCAGTACTTC. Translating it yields CASSLSEGTDSYEQYF.

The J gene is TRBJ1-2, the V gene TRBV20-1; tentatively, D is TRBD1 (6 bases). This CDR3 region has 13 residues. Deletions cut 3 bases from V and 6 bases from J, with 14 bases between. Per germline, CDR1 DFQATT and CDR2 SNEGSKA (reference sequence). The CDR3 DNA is TGCAGTGCTAGTGATGCAGGGGCTAATGGCTACACCTTC. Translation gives CSASDAGANGYTF.

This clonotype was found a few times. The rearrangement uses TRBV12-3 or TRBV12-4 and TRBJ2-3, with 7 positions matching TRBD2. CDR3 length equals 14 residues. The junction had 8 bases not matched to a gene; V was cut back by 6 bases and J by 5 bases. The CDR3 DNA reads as TGTGCCAGCAGGGCGTGGACGGGAGGAGATACGCAGTATTTT. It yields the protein CASRAWTGGDTQYF.

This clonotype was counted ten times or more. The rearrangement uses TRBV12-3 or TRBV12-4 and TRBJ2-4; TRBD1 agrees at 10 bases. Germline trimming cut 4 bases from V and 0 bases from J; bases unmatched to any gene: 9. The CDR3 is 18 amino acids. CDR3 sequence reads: CASSSSGTGDLAKNIQYF. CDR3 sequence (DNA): TGTGCCAGCAGTTCATCCGGGACAGGGGACCTAGCCAAAAACATTCAGTACTTC.

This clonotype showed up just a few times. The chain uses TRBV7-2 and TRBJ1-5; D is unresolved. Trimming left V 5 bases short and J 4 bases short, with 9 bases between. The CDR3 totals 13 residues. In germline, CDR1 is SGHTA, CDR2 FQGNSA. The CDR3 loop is CASSVGYNQPQHF. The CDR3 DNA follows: TGTGCCAGCAGCGTAGGGTATAATCAGCCCCAGCATTTT.

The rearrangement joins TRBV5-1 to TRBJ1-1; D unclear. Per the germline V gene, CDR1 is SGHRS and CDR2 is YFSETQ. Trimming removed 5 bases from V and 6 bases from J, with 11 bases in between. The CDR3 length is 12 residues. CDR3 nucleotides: TGCGCCAGCAGTCGAGAGGGCCCTGAAGCTTTCTTT. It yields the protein CASSREGPEAFF.

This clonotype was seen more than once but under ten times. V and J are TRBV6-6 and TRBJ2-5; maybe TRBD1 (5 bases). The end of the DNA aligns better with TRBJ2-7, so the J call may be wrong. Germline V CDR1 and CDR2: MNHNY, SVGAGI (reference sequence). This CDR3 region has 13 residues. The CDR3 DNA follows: TGTGCCAGCAGCTCGACAGCCTATTACGAGCAGTACTTC. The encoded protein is CASSSTAYYEQYF.

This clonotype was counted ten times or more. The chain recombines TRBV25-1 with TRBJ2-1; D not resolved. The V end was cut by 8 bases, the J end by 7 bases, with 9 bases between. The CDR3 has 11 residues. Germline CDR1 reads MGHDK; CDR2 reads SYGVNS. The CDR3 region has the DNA TGTGCCAGCCATCTCGGGAATGAGCAGTTCTTC. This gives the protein CASHLGNEQFF.

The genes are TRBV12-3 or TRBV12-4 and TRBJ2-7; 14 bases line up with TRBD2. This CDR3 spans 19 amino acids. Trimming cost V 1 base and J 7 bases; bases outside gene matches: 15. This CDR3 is CASSLVSGVGLAGADEQYF. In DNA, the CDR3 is TGTGCCAGCAGTTTAGTAAGCGGGGTGGGACTAGCGGGGGCCGATGAGCAGTACTTC.

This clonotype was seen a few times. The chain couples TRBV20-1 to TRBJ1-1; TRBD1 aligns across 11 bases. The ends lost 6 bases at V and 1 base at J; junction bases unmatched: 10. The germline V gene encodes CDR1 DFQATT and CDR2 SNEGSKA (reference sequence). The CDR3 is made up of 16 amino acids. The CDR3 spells CSATGTGGISNTEAFF. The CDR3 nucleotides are TGCAGTGCGACCGGGACAGGGGGAATCTCGAACACTGAAGCTTTCTTT.

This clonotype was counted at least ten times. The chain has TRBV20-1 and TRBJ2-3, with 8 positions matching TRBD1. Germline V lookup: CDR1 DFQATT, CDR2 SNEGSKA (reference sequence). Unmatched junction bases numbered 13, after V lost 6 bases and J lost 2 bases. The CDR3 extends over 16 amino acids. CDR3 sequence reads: CSAPPAGTGDTDTQYF. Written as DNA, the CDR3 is TGCAGTGCACCCCCTGCGGGGACAGGTGACACAGATACGCAGTATTTT.

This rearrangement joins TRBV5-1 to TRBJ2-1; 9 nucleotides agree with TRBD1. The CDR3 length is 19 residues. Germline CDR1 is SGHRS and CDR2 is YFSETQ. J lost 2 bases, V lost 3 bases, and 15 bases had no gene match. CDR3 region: CASSSQGPGTGNTYNEQFF. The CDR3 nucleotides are TGCGCCAGCAGCTCACAGGGTCCCGGGACAGGGAACACCTACAATGAGCAGTTCTTC.

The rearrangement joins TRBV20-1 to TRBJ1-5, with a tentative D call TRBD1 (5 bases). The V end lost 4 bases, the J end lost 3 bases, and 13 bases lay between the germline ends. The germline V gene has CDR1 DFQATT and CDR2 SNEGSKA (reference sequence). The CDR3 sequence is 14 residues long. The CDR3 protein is CSAKGATVNQPQHF. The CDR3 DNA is TGCAGTGCTAAAGGGGCGACAGTCAATCAGCCCCAGCATTTT.

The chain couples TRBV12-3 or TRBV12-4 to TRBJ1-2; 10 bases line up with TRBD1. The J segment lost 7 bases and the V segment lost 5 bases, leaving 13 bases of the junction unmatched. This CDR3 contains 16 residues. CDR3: CASSPTPGTGDGGYTF. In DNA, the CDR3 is TGTGCCAGCAGTCCTACCCCCGGGACAGGGGATGGTGGCTACACCTTC.

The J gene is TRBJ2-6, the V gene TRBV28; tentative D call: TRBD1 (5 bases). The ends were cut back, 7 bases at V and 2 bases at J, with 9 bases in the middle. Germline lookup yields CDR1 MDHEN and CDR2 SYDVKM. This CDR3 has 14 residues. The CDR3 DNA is TGTGCCAGCATCTCCAGGGCTGGGGCCAACGTCCTGACTTTC. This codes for CASISRAGANVLTF.

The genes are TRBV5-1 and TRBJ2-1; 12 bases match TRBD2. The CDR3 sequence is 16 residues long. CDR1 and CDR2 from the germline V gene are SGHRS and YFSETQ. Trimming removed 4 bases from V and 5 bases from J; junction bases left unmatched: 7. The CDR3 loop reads CASSPTSGGLDNEQFF. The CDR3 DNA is TGCGCCAGCAGCCCGACTAGCGGGGGTCTCGACAATGAGCAGTTCTTC.